Here is one T cell receptor beta chain with its context. Its specificity is unknown. This sample was taken from a study of OX40 agonist ivuxolimab in advanced cancers. For the study at large: The treatment was a fully human IgG2 OX40 agonist, ivuxolimab. There were three patients with partial responses, one having hepatocellular carcinoma and two cutaneous melanoma.

The repertoire was sequenced with immunoSEQ multiplex PCR; TCRdb's copy has only in-frame clones and lacks some. Among under 85,000 clones listed, 80% to 85% were seen once. Study-wide results and caveats: At doses 0.1 to 3.0 mg/kg, CD4+ and CD8+ clones expanded.

The CDR3 loop spans 15 amino acids. V gave up 0 bases and J gave up 7 bases, with 10 bases separating them. Germline lookup yields CDR1 LNHDA and CDR2 SQIVND (reference sequence). The source is an adult with an advanced solid tumor such as melanoma, head and neck, liver or kidney cancer. The material was CD4+ or CD8+ T cells sorted from blood, obtained in a trial of the OX40 agonist ivuxolimab. The rearrangement joins TRBV19 to TRBJ1-6; D call uncertain. CDR3 sequence reads: CASSIDGRKNSPLHF. CDR3 nucleotide sequence: TGTGCCAGTAGTATAGACGGCAGGAAGAATTCACCCCTCCACTTT.